The next 20 T cell receptor beta chains were all read from a single sample in a study of blood T cell repertoires in COVID-19. Produced via immunoSEQ multiplex PCR; TCRdb's table is partial and in-frame only. The sample carries under 250,000 clones, around 88% recorded once. What was sequenced was peripheral blood. These receptors all stem from a woman older than 75 with COVID-19, enrolled during active disease.

This chain uses TRBV28 with TRBJ2-6; 7 bases agree with TRBD2. J gave up 0 bases and V 6 bases, and 8 bases lay outside the gene matches. Germline values: CDR1 MDHEN, CDR2 SYDVKM. The CDR3 spans 17 residues. CDR3 region: CASRGAGANSGANVLTF. In nucleotides, the CDR3 is TGTGCCAGCAGGGGTGCGGGAGCCAACTCTGGGGCCAACGTCCTGACTTTC.

The chain joins TRBV6-1 to TRBJ1-2; D is possibly TRBD1 (6 bases). Trimming cost V 0 bases and J 5 bases, with 10 bases left between them. Germline V gene data show CDR1 as MNHNS and CDR2 as SASEGT. The CDR3 sequence is 14 residues long. The CDR3 DNA sequence: TGTGCCAGCAGTGAAGCGTCCAGGGGTTATGGCTACACCTTC. Its translation is CASSEASRGYGYTF.

The V and J genes are TRBV7-8 and TRBJ2-3; 10 bases map to TRBD2. CDR3 size: 15 residues. The V gene's germline CDR1 is SGHVS and CDR2 FQNEAQ. Trimming cost V 6 bases and J 4 bases; bases outside gene matches: 7. The CDR3 DNA reads TGTGCCAGCAGTCAAAGCGGGGGGGTCCCAGATACGCAGTATTTT. Protein sequence: CASSQSGGVPDTQYF. Using reference TRBV7-8 and TRBJ2-3 for the parts outside the CDR3, the full variable domain is GAGVSQSPRYKVAKRGQDVALRCDPISGHVSLFWYQQALGQGPEFLTYFQNEAQLDKSGLPSDRFFAERPEGSVSTLKIQRTQQEDSAVYLCASSQSGGVPDTQYFGPGTRLTVL.

The chain employs TRBV12-3 or TRBV12-4 and TRBJ1-2, with D unresolved. V dropped 1 base and J dropped 1 base, with 4 bases sitting between them. This CDR3 contains 13 residues. The CDR3 protein is CASSLDSNYGYTF. In nucleotides, the CDR3 is TGTGCCAGCAGTTTAGACAGTAACTATGGCTACACCTTC.

This rearrangement joins TRBV6-6 to TRBJ1-1; D might be TRBD1 (6 bases). Germline CDR1 MNHNY, CDR2 SVGAGI (reference sequence). V was cut by 5 bases and J by 7 bases, with 14 bases left in between. The CDR3 runs to 13 residues. CDR3 protein: CASSLRTADEAFF. CDR3 bases: TGTGCCAGCAGTCTTCGGACAGCCGATGAAGCTTTCTTT.

The chain uses TRBV15 and TRBJ1-2; tentative D call: TRBD1 (6 bases). CDR1 LNHNV and CDR2 YYDKDF come from the germline V gene (reference sequence). V was shortened by 0 bases and J by 8 bases, with 19 bases between the two germline ends. The CDR3 is made up of 16 amino acids. CDR3 nucleotides: TGTGCCACCAGCAGAGATGCTGACAGGCAGGGTACGGGCTACACCTTC. Amino acid sequence: CATSRDADRQGTGYTF.

The rearrangement links TRBV3-1 (or the pseudogene TRBV3-2) to TRBJ2-6, with D hard to call. There are 15 residues in the CDR3. Germline CDR1 reads LGHDT; CDR2 reads YNNKEL (reference sequence). Trimming took off 4 bases at V and 0 bases at J, with 7 bases between the two ends. The CDR3 reads CASSPELSGANVLTF. CDR3 DNA: TGTGCCAGCAGCCCGGAGCTCTCTGGGGCCAACGTCCTGACTTTC.

The V call is TRBV30, the J call TRBJ1-6; TRBD1 aligns across 9 bases. There are 18 residues in the CDR3. From germline, CDR1 is GTSNPN and CDR2 SVGIG (reference sequence). Trimming took 2 bases from V and 1 from J; bases not matched to a gene: 9. CDR3 region: CAWSRGTGYTSYNSPLHF. CDR3 in DNA: TGTGCCTGGAGTCGCGGGACAGGGTACACTTCCTATAATTCACCCCTCCACTTT.

The J gene is TRBJ1-1, the V gene TRBV7-6, with D possibly TRBD1 on 5 matching bases. Trimming cost V 5 bases and J 5 bases, with 12 bases left between them. Germline V gives CDR1 SGHVS, CDR2 FNYEAQ. There are 13 residues in the CDR3. CDR3 nucleotides: TGTGCCAGCAGCCAGGGCGGGGGAACTGAAGCTTTCTTT. Protein product: CASSQGGGTEAFF.

J is TRBJ2-1 and V is TRBV10-3; TRBD2 matches 12 bases. CDR3 length: 16 residues. After removal of 6 bases from V and 9 bases from J, the junction contained 12 bases not matched to a gene. Looked up from germline, CDR1 is ENHRY and CDR2 is SYGVKD. The CDR3 DNA is TGTGCCATCAGAACGACTAGCGGGGGCCCGGGCGTTGAGCAGTTCTTC. It is translated as CAIRTTSGGPGVEQFF.

This clone was seen only once. The chain uses TRBV5-5 and TRBJ1-2, with 9 bases that match TRBD1. The CDR3 sequence is 18 residues long. Germline CDR1 and CDR2: SGHKS and YYEKEE (reference sequence). With 2 bases clipped from V and 1 base from J, the junction kept 12 bases outside the gene matches. CDR3 bases: TGTGCCAGCAGCTTCACCCGACCGGGACAGGGCAATAACTATGGCTACACCTTC. It yields the protein CASSFTRPGQGNNYGYTF.

The chain links TRBV7-2 to TRBJ1-4, with TRBD1 matching 7 bases. The germline CDR1 and CDR2 sequences are SGHTA and FQGNSA. This CDR3 spans 15 amino acids. The V gene end was trimmed by 3 bases and the J gene end by 4 bases; junction bases not matched to a gene: 5. In DNA form, the CDR3 reads TGTGCCAGCAGCTTGGGGGGACAGCGTAATGAAAAACTGTTTTTT. This encodes CASSLGGQRNEKLFF.

The rearrangement uses TRBV5-4 and TRBJ2-3; D is perhaps TRBD2 (5 bases). There are 15 residues in the CDR3. In germline, CDR1 is SGHNT, CDR2 YYREEE (reference sequence). Trimming pared 1 base from V and 0 bases from J, leaving 9 bases between. This chain's CDR3 is CASSLRPGSTDTQYF. The CDR3 nucleotides read TGTGCCAGCAGCTTGAGACCGGGGAGCACAGATACGCAGTATTTT.

The V and J genes are TRBV2 and TRBJ2-5; D perhaps matches TRBD1 (6 bases). Per the germline V gene, CDR1 is SNHLY and CDR2 is FYNNEI. The CDR3 is made up of 14 amino acids. Trimming cost V 10 bases and J 2 bases, with 17 bases left between them. CDR3 in amino acids: CAIDSDRNQETQYF. In nucleotides, the CDR3 is TGTGCCATCGATTCGGACAGAAATCAAGAGACCCAGTACTTC.

The chain joins TRBV5-5 to TRBJ1-1; no definite D call. The germline V and J ends were trimmed by 3 bases and 11 bases, with 17 bases remaining between them. This CDR3 spans 13 amino acids. The germline V gene encodes CDR1 SGHKS and CDR2 YYEKEE (reference sequence). CDR3 residues: CASSSQEAPGAFF. The CDR3 nucleotides are TGTGCCAGCAGCTCCCAGGAGGCCCCCGGTGCTTTCTTT. Full variable domain (missing parts from reference TRBV5-5 and TRBJ1-1): DAGVTQSPTHLIKTRGQQVTLRCSPISGHKSVSWYQQVLGQGPQFIFQYYEKEERGRGNFPDRFSARQFPNYSSELNVNALLLGDSALYLCASSSQEAPGAFFGQGTRLTVV.

The V and J genes are TRBV27 and TRBJ2-7; TRBD2 aligns across 8 bases. V lost 7 bases to trimming and J lost 3 bases; unmatched junction nucleotides: 8. There are 14 residues in the CDR3. Germline V gene lookup returns CDR1 MNHEY and CDR2 SMNVEV (reference sequence). The CDR3 DNA sequence: TGTGCCAGCAAAAGGTTAAGCGGGGGCTACGAGCAGTACGTC. Its translation is CASKRLSGGYEQYV.

The rearrangement uses TRBV6-5 and TRBJ1-2, with 9 bases that match TRBD1. J was trimmed by 4 bases and V by 6 bases; bases with no gene match: 3. The CDR3 has 13 residues. Germline V gene data show CDR1 as MNHEY and CDR2 as SVGAGI. DNA for the CDR3: TGTGCCAGCAGGGGGACAGGGATCTATGGCTACACCTTC. Translating gives CASRGTGIYGYTF.

This clone was recorded once. CDR3 region: CASSPKILPNYGYTF. The CDR3 nucleotides read TGTGCCAGCAGCCCCAAAATCCTACCTAACTATGGCTACACCTTC. The chain carries TRBV3-1 (or the pseudogene TRBV3-2) and TRBJ1-2; no clear D. The CDR3 has 15 residues. V was shortened by 4 bases and J by 0 bases, with 12 bases between the two germline ends. Per the germline V gene, CDR1 is LGHDT and CDR2 is YNNKEL (reference sequence).

As concerns this clone: In the same sample, other DNA sequences code for this CDR3. The chain joins TRBV5-1 to TRBJ1-2; TRBD1 matches at 7 bases. The CDR3 is 15 amino acids. V lost 4 bases, J lost 4 bases, and 10 bases stayed unmatched. Germline CDR1 and CDR2: SGHRS and YFSETQ. The CDR3 sequence is CASSPSGTASYGYTF. As DNA, the CDR3 is TGCGCCAGCAGCCCATCCGGGACAGCTTCCTATGGCTACACCTTC. Filled out from reference TRBV5-1 and TRBJ1-2, the complete variable domain reads KAGVTQTPRYLIKTRGQQVTLSCSPISGHRSVSWYQQTPGQGLQFLFEYFSETQRNKGNFPGRFSGRQFSNSRSEMNVSTLELGDSALYLCASSPSGTASYGYTFGSGTRLTVV.

V and J are TRBV5-1 and TRBJ2-7; no reliable D call. Between the trimmed V and J ends, which lost 0 bases and 7 bases, there was a span of 11 bases. The germline CDR1 and CDR2 sequences are SGHRS and YFSETQ. CDR3 length: 13 residues. CDR3 in amino acids: CASSLVPGTEQYV. The CDR3 DNA reads TGCGCCAGCAGCTTGGTACCAGGAACGGAGCAGTACGTC.